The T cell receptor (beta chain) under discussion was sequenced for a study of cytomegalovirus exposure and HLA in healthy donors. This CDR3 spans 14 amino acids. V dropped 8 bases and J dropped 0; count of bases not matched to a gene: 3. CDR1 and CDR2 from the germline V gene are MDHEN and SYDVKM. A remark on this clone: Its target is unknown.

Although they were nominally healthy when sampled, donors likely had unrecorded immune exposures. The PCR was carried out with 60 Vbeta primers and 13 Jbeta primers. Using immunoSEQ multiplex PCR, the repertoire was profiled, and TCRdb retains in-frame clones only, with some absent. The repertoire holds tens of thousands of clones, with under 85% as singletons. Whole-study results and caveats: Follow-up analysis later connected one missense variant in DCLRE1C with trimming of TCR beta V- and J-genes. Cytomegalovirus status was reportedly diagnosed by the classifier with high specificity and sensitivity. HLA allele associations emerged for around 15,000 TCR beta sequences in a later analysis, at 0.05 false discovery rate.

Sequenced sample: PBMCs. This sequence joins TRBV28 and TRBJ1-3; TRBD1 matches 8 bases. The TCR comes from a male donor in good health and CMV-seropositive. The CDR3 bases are TGTGCCAGCCGGGACAGGATCTCTGGAAACACCATATATTTT. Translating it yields CASRDRISGNTIYF. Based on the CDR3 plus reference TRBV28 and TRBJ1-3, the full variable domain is DVKVTQSSRYLVKRTGEKVFLECVQDMDHENMFWYRQDPGLGLRLIYFSYDVKMKEKGDIPEGYSVSREKKERFSLILESASTNQTSMYLCASRDRISGNTIYFGEGSWLTVV.